This is a list of T cell receptor beta chains from one sample in a study of T cells in Graves' hyperthyroidism and ophthalmopathy. TCRdb re-called the multiplex PCR reads through MiXCR, storing one row per CDR3 protein. This table holds a few hundred thousand distinct CDR3 sequences, approximately 18% found once. The specimen sequenced was blood. The receptor source for this set is a young man with Graves' ophthalmopathy. The CDR3 runs from the conserved cysteine through the conserved F or W. Fields, in order: clone size, V gene, J gene, D gene, CDR3 protein, CDR3 DNA. A D gene is named only where the DNA matches it firmly. Size is stated for part of the rows, as once, few or many counts, or as a class when the clone is expanded.

clone_size: many; v_call: TRBV6-6; j_call: TRBJ2-1; d_call: -; cdr3_aa: CASSYSGNEQFF; cdr3_nt: TGTGCCAGCAGTTACTCCGGCAATGAGCAGTTCTTC
clone_size: -; v_call: TRBV19; j_call: TRBJ1-6; d_call: TRBD1; cdr3_aa: CASSTFSGQGYNSPLHF; cdr3_nt: TGTGCCAGTAGTACCTTCTCCGGACAGGGGTATAATTCACCCCTCCACTTT
clone_size: many; v_call: TRBV9; j_call: TRBJ2-7; d_call: -; cdr3_aa: CASSASSGEQYF; cdr3_nt: TGTGCCAGCAGCGCCAGTTCGGGCGAGCAGTACTTC
clone_size: -; v_call: TRBV6-1; j_call: TRBJ2-5; d_call: TRBD2; cdr3_aa: CASSRSGGSEETLYF; cdr3_nt: TGTGCCAGCAGCCGTAGCGGGGGGTCGGAGGAGACCCTGTACTTC
clone_size: many; v_call: TRBV7-9; j_call: TRBJ2-5; d_call: -; cdr3_aa: CASRTQDVFGTQYF; cdr3_nt: TGTGCCAGCAGAACTCAGGACGTGTTTGGGACCCAGTACTTC
clone_size: -; v_call: TRBV6-4; j_call: TRBJ2-5; d_call: TRBD2; cdr3_aa: CASSPQRGPGETQYF; cdr3_nt: TGTGCCAGCAGTCCTCAGCGGGGGCCCGGGGAGACCCAGTACTTC
clone_size: few; v_call: TRBV4-1; j_call: TRBJ1-1; d_call: -; cdr3_aa: CASSPPLGSPEAFF; cdr3_nt: TGCGCCAGCAGCCCCCCTTTGGGGTCCCCTGAAGCTTTCTTT
clone_size: many; v_call: TRBV5-6; j_call: TRBJ2-5; d_call: TRBD2; cdr3_aa: CASSGAAGETQYF; cdr3_nt: TGTGCCAGCAGCGGTGCAGCGGGGGAGACCCAGTACTTC
clone_size: -; v_call: TRBV11-2; j_call: TRBJ2-7; d_call: TRBD1; cdr3_aa: CASSLEQGTNYEQYF; cdr3_nt: TGTGCCAGCAGCTTAGAACAGGGGACCAACTACGAGCAGTACTTC
clone_size: many; v_call: TRBV3-1; j_call: TRBJ1-2; d_call: -; cdr3_aa: CASSPGTANYGYTF; cdr3_nt: TGTGCCAGCAGCCCCGGGACGGCTAACTATGGCTACACCTTC
clone_size: many; v_call: TRBV11-2; j_call: TRBJ2-7; d_call: TRBD1; cdr3_aa: CASSFPWQGAFEQYF; cdr3_nt: TGTGCCAGCAGCTTCCCTTGGCAGGGGGCGTTTGAGCAGTACTTC
clone_size: -; v_call: TRBV20-1; j_call: TRBJ1-2; d_call: TRBD1; cdr3_aa: CSANDRATNYGYTF; cdr3_nt: TGCAGTGCGAACGACAGGGCCACTAACTATGGCTACACCTTC
clone_size: many; v_call: TRBV20-1; j_call: TRBJ1-2; d_call: TRBD1; cdr3_aa: CSAKIRQGTYGYTF; cdr3_nt: TGCAGTGCTAAGATACGACAGGGTACCTATGGCTACACCTTC
clone_size: -; v_call: TRBV13; j_call: TRBJ2-2; d_call: -; cdr3_aa: CASSGDGNTGELFF; cdr3_nt: TGTGCCAGCAGTGGGGACGGGAATACCGGGGAGCTGTTTTTT
clone_size: many; v_call: TRBV2; j_call: TRBJ1-1; d_call: -; cdr3_aa: CASRGAPNTEAFF; cdr3_nt: TGTGCCAGCAGGGGGGCCCCGAACACTGAAGCTTTCTTT
clone_size: -; v_call: TRBV19; j_call: TRBJ2-2; d_call: TRBD1; cdr3_aa: CASSLRTGDTGELFF; cdr3_nt: TGTGCCAGTAGCCTGAGGACAGGGGATACCGGGGAGCTGTTTTTT
clone_size: few; v_call: TRBV27; j_call: TRBJ2-7; d_call: -; cdr3_aa: CASSRGAPYEQYF; cdr3_nt: TGTGCCAGCAGTAGGGGGGCGCCCTACGAGCAGTACTTC
clone_size: -; v_call: TRBV4-2; j_call: TRBJ2-6; d_call: -; cdr3_aa: CASSQEGGGANVLTF; cdr3_nt: TGTGCCAGCAGCCAAGAAGGTGGTGGGGCCAACGTCCTGACTTTC
clone_size: few; v_call: TRBV4-1; j_call: TRBJ2-7; d_call: -; cdr3_aa: CASSQPAGRSSYEQYF; cdr3_nt: TGCGCCAGCAGCCAACCTGCGGGGCGGAGCTCCTACGAGCAGTACTTC
clone_size: -; v_call: TRBV2; j_call: TRBJ2-5; d_call: -; cdr3_aa: CASSEATSQETQYF; cdr3_nt: TGTGCCAGCAGTGAAGCGACTAGCCAAGAGACCCAGTACTTC
clone_size: many; v_call: TRBV18; j_call: TRBJ2-1; d_call: -; cdr3_aa: CASSPYKPNEQFF; cdr3_nt: TGTGCCAGCTCACCATACAAGCCCAATGAGCAGTTCTTC
clone_size: -; v_call: TRBV3-1; j_call: TRBJ2-7; d_call: TRBD2; cdr3_aa: CASSPVSGGYEQYF; cdr3_nt: TGTGCCAGCAGCCCCGTGTCGGGGGGCTACGAGCAGTACTTC
clone_size: many; v_call: TRBV6-1; j_call: TRBJ2-1; d_call: TRBD1; cdr3_aa: CASSSNEGGHEQFF; cdr3_nt: TGTGCCAGCAGTTCGAATGAAGGGGGCCATGAGCAGTTCTTC
clone_size: few; v_call: TRBV11-2; j_call: TRBJ2-7; d_call: -; cdr3_aa: CASSLVEGGGSSYEQYF; cdr3_nt: TGTGCCAGCAGCTTAGTAGAGGGGGGGGGCAGCTCCTACGAGCAGTACTTC
clone_size: -; v_call: TRBV6-1; j_call: TRBJ2-2; d_call: TRBD1; cdr3_aa: CASSWTGDRLIF; cdr3_nt: TGTGCCAGCAGCTGGACAGGGGACCGCCTGATTTTT
clone_size: few; v_call: TRBV10-1; j_call: TRBJ2-2; d_call: -; cdr3_aa: CASSENGGLAGELFF; cdr3_nt: TGCGCCAGCAGTGAGAACGGGGGTCTCGCCGGGGAGCTGTTTTTT
clone_size: many; v_call: TRBV11-2; j_call: TRBJ2-5; d_call: -; cdr3_aa: CASSLNQETQYF; cdr3_nt: TGTGCCAGCAGCTTAAATCAAGAGACCCAGTACTTC
clone_size: few; v_call: TRBV20-1; j_call: TRBJ1-2; d_call: -; cdr3_aa: CSADGGGGYGYTF; cdr3_nt: TGCAGTGCTGACGGGGGAGGGGGCTATGGCTACACCTTC
clone_size: many; v_call: TRBV11-2; j_call: TRBJ1-3; d_call: -; cdr3_aa: CASSLGYTIYF; cdr3_nt: TGTGCCAGCAGCTTAGGTTACACCATATATTTT
clone_size: many; v_call: TRBV7-8; j_call: TRBJ2-5; d_call: -; cdr3_aa: CASSKETQYF; cdr3_nt: TGTGCCAGCTCCAAGGAGACCCAGTACTTC
clone_size: many; v_call: TRBV28; j_call: TRBJ2-5; d_call: TRBD1; cdr3_aa: CASSFGQGPQETQYF; cdr3_nt: TGTGCCAGCAGTTTTGGACAGGGGCCCCAAGAGACCCAGTACTTC
clone_size: -; v_call: TRBV18; j_call: TRBJ1-1; d_call: -; cdr3_aa: CASSPPQGVANTEAFF; cdr3_nt: TGTGCCAGCTCACCACCGCAGGGAGTGGCGAACACTGAAGCTTTCTTT
clone_size: many; v_call: TRBV4-1; j_call: TRBJ2-4; d_call: TRBD2; cdr3_aa: CASSPLTGVLAGGTLAKNIQYF; cdr3_nt: TGCGCCAGCAGCCCCTTGACCGGAGTGCTAGCGGGGGGAACGCTAGCCAAAAACATTCAGTACTTC
clone_size: -; v_call: TRBV20-1; j_call: TRBJ2-5; d_call: -; cdr3_aa: CSARDRGQLDF; cdr3_nt: TGCAGTGCTAGAGATCGTGGTCAGTTGGACTTC
clone_size: many; v_call: TRBV5-8; j_call: TRBJ1-1; d_call: -; cdr3_aa: CASSLIRLLVATEAFF; cdr3_nt: TGTGCCAGCAGCTTGATTCGGCTTTTGGTGGCCACTGAAGCTTTCTTT
clone_size: many; v_call: TRBV6-1; j_call: TRBJ2-1; d_call: TRBD2; cdr3_aa: CASSFNRGDNEQFF; cdr3_nt: TGTGCCAGCAGCTTCAATCGGGGGGACAATGAGCAGTTCTTC
clone_size: many; v_call: TRBV5-6; j_call: TRBJ2-5; d_call: -; cdr3_aa: CASSFGNEGETQYF; cdr3_nt: TGTGCCAGCAGCTTTGGTAACGAGGGGGAGACCCAGTACTTC
clone_size: -; v_call: TRBV9; j_call: TRBJ1-3; d_call: -; cdr3_aa: CASSVTYSGNTIYF; cdr3_nt: TGTGCCAGCAGCGTAACCTACTCTGGAAACACCATATATTTT
clone_size: -; v_call: TRBV27; j_call: TRBJ1-4; d_call: -; cdr3_aa: CASSRGLSNEKLFF; cdr3_nt: TGTGCCAGCAGCCGGGGGCTTTCTAATGAAAAACTGTTTTTT
clone_size: few; v_call: TRBV7-3; j_call: TRBJ2-1; d_call: TRBD2; cdr3_aa: CASSLTPSGGRGEQFF; cdr3_nt: TGTGCCAGCAGCTTAACTCCCAGCGGGGGGCGGGGTGAGCAGTTCTTC
clone_size: many; v_call: TRBV4-1; j_call: TRBJ1-1; d_call: -; cdr3_aa: CASRRTEGRMNTEAFF; cdr3_nt: TGCGCCAGCAGGCGGACAGAGGGTAGGATGAACACTGAAGCTTTCTTT
clone_size: -; v_call: TRBV11-2; j_call: TRBJ2-3; d_call: TRBD2; cdr3_aa: CGSSLLAGGPDTQYF; cdr3_nt: TGTGGCAGCAGCTTACTAGCGGGGGGGCCAGATACGCAGTATTTT
clone_size: many; v_call: TRBV5-1; j_call: TRBJ2-5; d_call: TRBD1; cdr3_aa: CASSVTGEETQYF; cdr3_nt: TGCGCCAGCAGCGTGACAGGGGAGGAGACCCAGTACTTC
clone_size: -; v_call: TRBV5-1; j_call: TRBJ2-1; d_call: -; cdr3_aa: CASSLQGLTYNEQFF; cdr3_nt: TGCGCCAGCAGCCTGCAGGGCCTAACCTACAATGAGCAGTTCTTC
clone_size: few; v_call: TRBV18; j_call: TRBJ2-5; d_call: TRBD2; cdr3_aa: CASSPRDSGVETQYF; cdr3_nt: TGTGCCAGCTCACCACGCGATAGCGGGGTAGAGACCCAGTACTTC
clone_size: -; v_call: TRBV18; j_call: TRBJ2-5; d_call: TRBD1; cdr3_aa: CASSPAGQVTAQYF; cdr3_nt: TGTGCCAGCTCACCCGCGGGACAGGTTACGGCCCAGTACTTC
clone_size: many; v_call: TRBV7-8; j_call: TRBJ2-7; d_call: -; cdr3_aa: CASSFSTGYEQYF; cdr3_nt: TGTGCCAGCAGCTTTTCTACAGGCTACGAGCAGTACTTC
clone_size: many; v_call: TRBV6-1; j_call: TRBJ1-1; d_call: -; cdr3_aa: CASRDRSKDTEAFF; cdr3_nt: TGTGCCAGCAGGGACAGATCGAAGGACACTGAAGCTTTCTTT
clone_size: many; v_call: TRBV12-5; j_call: TRBJ1-1; d_call: TRBD1; cdr3_aa: CASGFGTDTGNTEAFF; cdr3_nt: TGTGCTAGTGGTTTTGGGACAGACACGGGTAACACTGAAGCTTTCTTT
clone_size: few; v_call: TRBV18; j_call: TRBJ1-3; d_call: -; cdr3_aa: CASSSRPGLGNTIYF; cdr3_nt: TGTGCCAGCTCGTCACGACCGGGGCTTGGAAACACCATATATTTT
clone_size: -; v_call: TRBV28; j_call: TRBJ2-5; d_call: TRBD2; cdr3_aa: CASSLGTSGGFEETQYF; cdr3_nt: TGTGCCAGCAGTTTAGGGACTAGCGGGGGGTTTGAAGAGACCCAGTACTTC
clone_size: many; v_call: TRBV5-1; j_call: TRBJ2-1; d_call: -; cdr3_aa: CASSLGVSRGNEQFF; cdr3_nt: TGCGCCAGCAGCTTGGGGGTTTCTCGGGGGAATGAGCAGTTCTTC
clone_size: few; v_call: TRBV7-2; j_call: TRBJ2-5; d_call: -; cdr3_aa: CASSSRSSWGETQYF; cdr3_nt: TGTGCCAGCAGCTCAAGGAGTTCCTGGGGAGAGACCCAGTACTTC